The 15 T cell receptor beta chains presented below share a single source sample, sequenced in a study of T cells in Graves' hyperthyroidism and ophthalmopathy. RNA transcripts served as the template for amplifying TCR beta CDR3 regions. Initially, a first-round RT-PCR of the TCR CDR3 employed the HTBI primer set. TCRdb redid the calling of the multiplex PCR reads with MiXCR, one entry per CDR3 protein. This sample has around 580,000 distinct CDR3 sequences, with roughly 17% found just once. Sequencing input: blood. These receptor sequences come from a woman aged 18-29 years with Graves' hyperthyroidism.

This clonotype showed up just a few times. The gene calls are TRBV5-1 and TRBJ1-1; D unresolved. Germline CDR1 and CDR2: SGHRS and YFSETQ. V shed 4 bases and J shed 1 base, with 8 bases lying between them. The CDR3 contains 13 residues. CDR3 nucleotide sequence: TGCGCCAGCAGCGGGGAGTGGAACACTGAAGCTTTCTTT. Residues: CASSGEWNTEAFF.

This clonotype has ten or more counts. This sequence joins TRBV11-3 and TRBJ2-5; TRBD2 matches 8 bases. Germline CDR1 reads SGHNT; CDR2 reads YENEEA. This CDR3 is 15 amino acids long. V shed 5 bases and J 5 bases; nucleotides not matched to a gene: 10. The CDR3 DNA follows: TGTGCCAGCAGCCTCGACGGGAGGGCAGGGGAGACCCAGTACTTC. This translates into CASSLDGRAGETQYF. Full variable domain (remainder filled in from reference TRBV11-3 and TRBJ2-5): EAGVVQSPRYKIIEKKQPVAFWCNPISGHNTLYWYLQNLGQGPELLIRYENEEAVDDSQLPKDRFSAERLKGVDSTLKIQPAELGDSAVYLCASSLDGRAGETQYFGPGTRLLVL.

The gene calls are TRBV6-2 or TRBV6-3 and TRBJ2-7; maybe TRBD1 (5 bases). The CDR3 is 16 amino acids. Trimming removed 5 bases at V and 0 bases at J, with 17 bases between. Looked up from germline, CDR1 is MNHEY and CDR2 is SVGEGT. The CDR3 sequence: CASSQGQTGSSYEQYF. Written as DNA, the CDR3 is TGTGCCAGCAGTCAAGGTCAAACAGGAAGCTCCTACGAGCAGTACTTC.

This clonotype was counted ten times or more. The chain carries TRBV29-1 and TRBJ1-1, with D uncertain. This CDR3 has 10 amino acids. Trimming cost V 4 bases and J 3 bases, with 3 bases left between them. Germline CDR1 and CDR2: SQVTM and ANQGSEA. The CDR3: CSVVYTEAFF. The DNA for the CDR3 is TGCAGCGTTGTGTACACTGAAGCTTTCTTT.

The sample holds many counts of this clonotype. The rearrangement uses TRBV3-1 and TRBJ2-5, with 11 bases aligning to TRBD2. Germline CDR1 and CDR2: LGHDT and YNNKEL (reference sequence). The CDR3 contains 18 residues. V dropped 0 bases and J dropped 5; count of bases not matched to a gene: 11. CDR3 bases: TGTGCCAGCAGCCAAGATCACCCGGGGGGACTAGCGGAGGAGACCCAGTACTTC. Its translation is CASSQDHPGGLAEETQYF.

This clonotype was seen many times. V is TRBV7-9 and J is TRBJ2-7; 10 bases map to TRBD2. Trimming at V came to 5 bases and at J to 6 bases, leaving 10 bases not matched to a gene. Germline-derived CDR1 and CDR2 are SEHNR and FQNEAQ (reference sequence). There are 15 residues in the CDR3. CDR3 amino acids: CASSPLAGGVFEQYF. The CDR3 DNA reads TGTGCCAGCAGCCCATTAGCGGGAGGCGTTTTCGAGCAGTACTTC.

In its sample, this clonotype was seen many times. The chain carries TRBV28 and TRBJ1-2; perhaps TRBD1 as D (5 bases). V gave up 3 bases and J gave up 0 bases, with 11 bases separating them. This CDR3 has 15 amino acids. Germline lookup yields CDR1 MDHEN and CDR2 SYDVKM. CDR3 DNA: TGTGCCAGCAGTTTGACGCAGGGTGCTAACTATGGCTACACCTTC. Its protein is CASSLTQGANYGYTF.

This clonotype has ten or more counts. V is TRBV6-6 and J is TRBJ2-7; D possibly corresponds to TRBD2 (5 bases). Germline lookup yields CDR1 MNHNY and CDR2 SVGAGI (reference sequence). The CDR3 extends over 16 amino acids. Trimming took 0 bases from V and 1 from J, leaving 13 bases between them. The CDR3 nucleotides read TGTGCCAGCAGTTACTCCCCCGGGGAACTTTCCTACGAGCAGTACTTC. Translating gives CASSYSPGELSYEQYF.

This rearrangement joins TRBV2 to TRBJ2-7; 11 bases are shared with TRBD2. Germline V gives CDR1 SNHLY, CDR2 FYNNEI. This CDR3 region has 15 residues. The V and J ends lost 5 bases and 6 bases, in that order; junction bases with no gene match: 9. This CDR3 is CASSLAGGNRAEQYF. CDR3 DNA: TGTGCCAGCAGTTTAGCGGGAGGGAACCGGGCCGAGCAGTACTTC.

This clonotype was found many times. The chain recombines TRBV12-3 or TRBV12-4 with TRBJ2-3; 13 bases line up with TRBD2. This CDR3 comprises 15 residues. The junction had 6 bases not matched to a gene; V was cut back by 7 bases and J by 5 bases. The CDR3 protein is CASILAGGPGDTQYF. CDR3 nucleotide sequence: TGTGCCAGCATACTAGCGGGAGGGCCTGGAGATACGCAGTATTTT.

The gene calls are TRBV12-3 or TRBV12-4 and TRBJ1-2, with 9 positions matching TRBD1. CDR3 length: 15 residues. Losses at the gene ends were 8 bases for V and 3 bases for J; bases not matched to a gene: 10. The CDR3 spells CASGNRGPAYYGYTF. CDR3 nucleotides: TGTGCCAGCGGTAACAGGGGGCCTGCCTACTATGGCTACACCTTC.

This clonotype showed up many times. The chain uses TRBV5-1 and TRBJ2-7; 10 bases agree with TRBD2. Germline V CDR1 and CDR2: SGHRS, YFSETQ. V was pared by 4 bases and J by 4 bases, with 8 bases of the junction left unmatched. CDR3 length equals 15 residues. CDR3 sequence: CASSLTGTSAYEQYF. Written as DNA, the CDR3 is TGCGCCAGCAGCCTCACCGGGACTAGCGCTTACGAGCAGTACTTC.

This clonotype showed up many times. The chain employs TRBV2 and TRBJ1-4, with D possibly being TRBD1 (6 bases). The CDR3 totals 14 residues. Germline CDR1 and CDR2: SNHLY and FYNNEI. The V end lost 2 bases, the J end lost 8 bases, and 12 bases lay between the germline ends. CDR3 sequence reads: CASSENRVDEKLFF. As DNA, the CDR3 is TGTGCCAGCAGTGAAAACAGGGTCGACGAAAAACTGTTTTTT.

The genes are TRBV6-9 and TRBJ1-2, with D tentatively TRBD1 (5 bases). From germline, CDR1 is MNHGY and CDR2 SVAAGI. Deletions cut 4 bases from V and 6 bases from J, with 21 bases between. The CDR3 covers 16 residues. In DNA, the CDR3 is TGTGCCAGCAGTTTAAATGTGCGTGGGGCGACGCATGGCTACACCTTC. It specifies CASSLNVRGATHGYTF.

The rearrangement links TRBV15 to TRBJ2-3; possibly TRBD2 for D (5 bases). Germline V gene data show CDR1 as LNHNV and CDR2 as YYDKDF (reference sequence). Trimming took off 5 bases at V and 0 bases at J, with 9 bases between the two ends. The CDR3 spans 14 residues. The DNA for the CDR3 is TGTGCCACCAGCGGCGGACTGAGCACAGATACGCAGTATTTT. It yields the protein CATSGGLSTDTQYF.